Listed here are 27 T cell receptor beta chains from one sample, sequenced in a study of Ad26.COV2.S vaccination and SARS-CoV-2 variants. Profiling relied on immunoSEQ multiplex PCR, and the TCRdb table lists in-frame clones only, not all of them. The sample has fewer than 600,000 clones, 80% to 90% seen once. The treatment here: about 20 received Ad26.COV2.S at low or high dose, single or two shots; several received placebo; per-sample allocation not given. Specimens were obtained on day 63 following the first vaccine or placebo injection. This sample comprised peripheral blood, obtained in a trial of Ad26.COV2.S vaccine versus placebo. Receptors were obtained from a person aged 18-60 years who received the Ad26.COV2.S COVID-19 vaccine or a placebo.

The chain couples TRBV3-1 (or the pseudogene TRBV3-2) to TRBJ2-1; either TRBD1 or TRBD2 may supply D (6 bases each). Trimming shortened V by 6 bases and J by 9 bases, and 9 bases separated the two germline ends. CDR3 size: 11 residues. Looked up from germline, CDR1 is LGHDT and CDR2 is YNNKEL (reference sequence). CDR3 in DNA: TGTGCCAGCAGGGGGGGCATTGAGCAGTTCTTC. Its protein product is CASRGGIEQFF.

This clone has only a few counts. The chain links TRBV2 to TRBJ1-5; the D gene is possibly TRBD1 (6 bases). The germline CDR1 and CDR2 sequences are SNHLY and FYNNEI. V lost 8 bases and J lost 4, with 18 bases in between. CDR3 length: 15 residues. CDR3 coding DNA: TGTGCCAGCGGTCGGGACACCTCGTATAATCAGCCCCAGCATTTT. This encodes CASGRDTSYNQPQHF.

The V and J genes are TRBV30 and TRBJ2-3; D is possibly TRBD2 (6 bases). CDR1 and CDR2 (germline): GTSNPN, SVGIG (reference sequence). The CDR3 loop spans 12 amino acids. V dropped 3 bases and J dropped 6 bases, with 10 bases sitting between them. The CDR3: CAWRSSGDTQYF. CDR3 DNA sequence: TGTGCCTGGAGATCGAGCGGGGATACGCAGTATTTT.

CDR3 DNA: TGTGCCAGCAGCTCCTCGCCAGCCAAAAACATTCAGTACTTC. Protein: CASSSSPAKNIQYF. The genes are TRBV7-2 and TRBJ2-4; no reliable D call. V was trimmed by 4 bases and J by 0 bases, leaving 7 bases between them. Germline V gene sequence: CDR1 SGHTA, CDR2 FQGNSA. This CDR3 spans 14 amino acids.

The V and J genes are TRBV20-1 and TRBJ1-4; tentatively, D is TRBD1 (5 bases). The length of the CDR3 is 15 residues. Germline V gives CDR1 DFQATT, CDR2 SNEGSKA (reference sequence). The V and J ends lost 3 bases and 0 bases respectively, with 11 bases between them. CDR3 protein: CSASDVGATNEKLFF. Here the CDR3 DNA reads TGCAGTGCTAGTGACGTGGGGGCAACTAATGAAAAACTGTTTTTT.

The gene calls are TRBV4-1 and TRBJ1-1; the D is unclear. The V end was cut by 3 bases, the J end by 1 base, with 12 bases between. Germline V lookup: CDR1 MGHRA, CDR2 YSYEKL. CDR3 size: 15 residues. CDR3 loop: CASSQPLGRNTEAFF. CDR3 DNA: TGCGCCAGCAGCCAGCCCCTGGGCAGGAACACTGAAGCTTTCTTT.

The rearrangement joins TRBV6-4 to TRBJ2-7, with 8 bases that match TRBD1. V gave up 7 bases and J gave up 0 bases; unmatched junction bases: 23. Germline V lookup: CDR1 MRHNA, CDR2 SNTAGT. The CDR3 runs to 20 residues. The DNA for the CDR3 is TGTGCCAGCACCCCAGGGGGGCCACAGGGGGGAGATACAAGCTCCTACGAGCAGTACTTC. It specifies CASTPGGPQGGDTSSYEQYF.

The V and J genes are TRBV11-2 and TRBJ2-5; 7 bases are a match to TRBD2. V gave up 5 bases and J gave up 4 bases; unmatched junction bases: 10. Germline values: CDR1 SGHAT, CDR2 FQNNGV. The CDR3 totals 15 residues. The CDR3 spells CASSPGTTRIETQYF. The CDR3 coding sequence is TGTGCCAGCAGCCCCGGGACTACCAGGATAGAGACCCAGTACTTC.

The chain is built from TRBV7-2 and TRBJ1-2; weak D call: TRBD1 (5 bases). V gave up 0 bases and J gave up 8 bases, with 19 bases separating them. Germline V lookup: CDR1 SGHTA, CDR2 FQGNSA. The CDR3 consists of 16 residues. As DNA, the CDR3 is TGTGCCAGCAGCTTAGCTCCTACAGGCCCCGGCGGAGGCTACACCTTC. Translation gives CASSLAPTGPGGGYTF.

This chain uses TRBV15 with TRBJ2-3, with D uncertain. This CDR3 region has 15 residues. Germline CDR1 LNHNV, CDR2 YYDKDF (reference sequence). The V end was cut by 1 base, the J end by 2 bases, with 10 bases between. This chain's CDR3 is CATSRVPAYTDTQYF. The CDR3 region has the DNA TGTGCCACCAGCAGAGTGCCAGCTTACACAGATACGCAGTATTTT.

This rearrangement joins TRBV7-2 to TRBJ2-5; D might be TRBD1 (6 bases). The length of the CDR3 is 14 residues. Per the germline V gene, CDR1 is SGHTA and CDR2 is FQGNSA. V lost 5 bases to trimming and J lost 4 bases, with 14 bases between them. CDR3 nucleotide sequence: TGTGCCAGCAGCCCACCCACAGGGTCAGAGACCCAGTACTTC. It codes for CASSPPTGSETQYF.

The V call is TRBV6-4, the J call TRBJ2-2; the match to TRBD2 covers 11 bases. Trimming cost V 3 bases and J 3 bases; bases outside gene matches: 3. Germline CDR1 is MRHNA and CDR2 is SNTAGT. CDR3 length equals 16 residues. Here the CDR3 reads CASSELAGGHTGELFF. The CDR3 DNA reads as TGTGCCAGCAGTGAGCTAGCGGGGGGCCACACCGGGGAGCTGTTTTTT.

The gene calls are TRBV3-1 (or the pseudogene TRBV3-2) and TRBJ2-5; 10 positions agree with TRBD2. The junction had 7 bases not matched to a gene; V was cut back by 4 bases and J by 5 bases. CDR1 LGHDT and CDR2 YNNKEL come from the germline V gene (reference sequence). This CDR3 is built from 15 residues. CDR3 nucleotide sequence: TGTGCCAGCAGCCGCACTCTAGCGGGGGTCGAGACCCAGTACTTC. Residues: CASSRTLAGVETQYF.

In nucleotides, the CDR3 is TGTGCCAGCAGCTTACTAAAACTAGCGGGAGACGACAATGAGCAGTTCTTC. Encoded protein: CASSLLKLAGDDNEQFF. This chain connects TRBV5-4 to TRBJ2-1; 11 bases agree with TRBD2. V shed 2 bases, J shed 5 bases, and the junction held 9 bases outside the gene matches. The germline V gene encodes CDR1 SGHNT and CDR2 YYREEE (reference sequence). The CDR3 consists of 17 residues.

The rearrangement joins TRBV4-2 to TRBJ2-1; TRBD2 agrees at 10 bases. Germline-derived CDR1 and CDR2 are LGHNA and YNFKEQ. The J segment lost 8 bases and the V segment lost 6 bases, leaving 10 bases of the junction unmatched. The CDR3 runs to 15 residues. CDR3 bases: TGTGCCAGCAGGATGCTAGCGGGGGTTTCGGATGAGCAGTTCTTC. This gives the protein CASRMLAGVSDEQFF.

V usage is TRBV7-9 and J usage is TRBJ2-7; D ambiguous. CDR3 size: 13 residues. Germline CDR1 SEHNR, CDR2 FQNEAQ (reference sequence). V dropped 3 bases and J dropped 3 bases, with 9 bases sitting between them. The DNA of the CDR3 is TGTGCCAGCAGCTTGTGGGAAGGCTACGAGCAGTACTTC. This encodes CASSLWEGYEQYF.

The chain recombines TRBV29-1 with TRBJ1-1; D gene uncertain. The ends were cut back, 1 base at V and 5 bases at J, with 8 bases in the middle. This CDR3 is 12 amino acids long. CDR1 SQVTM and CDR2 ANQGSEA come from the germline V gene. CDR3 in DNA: TGCAGCGTTGAAGGCTGGAATACTGAAGCTTTCTTT. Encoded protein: CSVEGWNTEAFF.

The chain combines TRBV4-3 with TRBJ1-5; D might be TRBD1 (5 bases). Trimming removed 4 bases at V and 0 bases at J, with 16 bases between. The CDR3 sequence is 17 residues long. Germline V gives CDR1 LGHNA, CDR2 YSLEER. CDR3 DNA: TGCGCCAGCAGCCCTTTACGAGGGGAGACTAGCAATCAGCCCCAGCATTTT. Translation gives CASSPLRGETSNQPQHF.

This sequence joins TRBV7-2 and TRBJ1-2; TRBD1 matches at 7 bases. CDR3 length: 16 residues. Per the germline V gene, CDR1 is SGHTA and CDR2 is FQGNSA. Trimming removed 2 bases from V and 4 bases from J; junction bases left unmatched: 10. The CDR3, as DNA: TGTGCCAGCAGCTTACAAGCAGGGGGGTATAGCTATGGCTACACCTTC. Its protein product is CASSLQAGGYSYGYTF.

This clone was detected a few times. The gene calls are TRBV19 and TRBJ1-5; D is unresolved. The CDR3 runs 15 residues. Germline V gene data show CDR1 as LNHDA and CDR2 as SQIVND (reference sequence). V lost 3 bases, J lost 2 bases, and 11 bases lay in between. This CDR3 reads CASSMSRQGNQPQHF. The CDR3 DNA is TGTGCCAGTAGTATGAGTAGGCAGGGCAATCAGCCCCAGCATTTT.

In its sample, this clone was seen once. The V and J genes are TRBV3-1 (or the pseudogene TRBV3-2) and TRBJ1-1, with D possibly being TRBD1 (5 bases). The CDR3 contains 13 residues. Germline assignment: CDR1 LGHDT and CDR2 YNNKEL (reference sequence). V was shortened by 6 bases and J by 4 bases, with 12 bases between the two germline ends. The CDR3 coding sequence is TGTGCCAGCAGGAAAGGGGAGGGCACTGAAGCTTTCTTT. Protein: CASRKGEGTEAFF.

The CDR3 DNA is TGTGCCAGCAGCTTAGCGTTCGGGGCCACAGGCACAGATACGCAGTATTTT. The encoded protein is CASSLAFGATGTDTQYF. The chain uses TRBV7-9 and TRBJ2-3; either TRBD1 or TRBD2 may fit D (5 bases each). CDR3 length: 17 amino acids. Germline V lookup: CDR1 SEHNR, CDR2 FQNEAQ (reference sequence). Trimming took off 0 bases at V and 1 base at J, with 14 bases between the two ends.

This CDR3 is CASSRQGAYEQYF. Written as DNA, the CDR3 is TGTGCCAGCAGCCGACAGGGGGCCTACGAGCAGTACTTC. This rearrangement joins TRBV7-2 to TRBJ2-7; 9 bases align to TRBD1. Trimming took 5 bases from V and 2 from J; bases not matched to a gene: 1. Germline V lookup: CDR1 SGHTA, CDR2 FQGNSA. The CDR3 is 13 residues long.

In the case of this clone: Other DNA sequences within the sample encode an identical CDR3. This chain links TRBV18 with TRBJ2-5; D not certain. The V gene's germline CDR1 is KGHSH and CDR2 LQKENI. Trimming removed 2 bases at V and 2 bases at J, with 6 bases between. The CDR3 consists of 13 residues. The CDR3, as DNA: TGTGCCAGCTCACCAGGGTATCAAGAGACCCAGTACTTC. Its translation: CASSPGYQETQYF. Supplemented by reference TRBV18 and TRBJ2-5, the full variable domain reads NAGVMQNPRHLVRRRGQEARLRCSPMKGHSHVYWYRQLPEEGLKFMVYLQKENIIDESGMPKERFSAEFPKEGPSILRIQQVVRGDSAAYFCASSPGYQETQYFGPGTRLLVL.

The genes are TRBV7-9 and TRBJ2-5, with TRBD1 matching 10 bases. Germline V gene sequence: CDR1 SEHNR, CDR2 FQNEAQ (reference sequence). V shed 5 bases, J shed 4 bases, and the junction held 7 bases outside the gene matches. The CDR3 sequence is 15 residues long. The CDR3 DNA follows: TGTGCCAGCAGCCCAGCGACAGGGGGCTTAGAGACCCAGTACTTC. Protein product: CASSPATGGLETQYF.

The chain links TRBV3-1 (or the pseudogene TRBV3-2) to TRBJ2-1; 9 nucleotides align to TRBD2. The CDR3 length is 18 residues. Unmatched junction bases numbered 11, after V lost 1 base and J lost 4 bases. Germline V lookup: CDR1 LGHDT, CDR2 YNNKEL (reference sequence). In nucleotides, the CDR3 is TGTGCCAGCAGCCAAGGTGTCTTTTTTGCGGGAGGGTACAATGAGCAGTTCTTC. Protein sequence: CASSQGVFFAGGYNEQFF.

CDR3 region: CASSMSVTGGLTNTEAFF. DNA of the CDR3: TGTGCCAGTAGTATGAGTGTGACAGGGGGATTGACGAACACTGAAGCTTTCTTT. The rearrangement links TRBV19 to TRBJ1-1; TRBD1 matches 9 bases. The CDR3 loop spans 18 amino acids. V was clipped by 3 bases and J by 1 base; unmatched bases: 12. Germline V gene data show CDR1 as LNHDA and CDR2 as SQIVND (reference sequence).